This T cell receptor (beta chain) came from a study of T cell repertoires in cytomegalovirus infection. In the study overall: HLA-B-restricted CMV epitopes that are well studied were used alongside recently identified HLA-C-restricted ones. Signatures in public TCR beta sequences pointed to both CMV infection and matching HLA type.

Deletions cut 6 bases from V and 2 bases from J, with 14 bases between. CDR3 length equals 15 residues. This clonotype was counted between two and nine times. Its cognate antigen is unknown. Findings of the study overall: Within the response measured ex vivo, HLA-C-restricted CMV-specific TCR beta clonotypes were dominant. Cumulative frequency of public TCR beta families picked out carriers of CMV plus the relevant HLA.

Via MiXCR, TCRdb re-called the reads, giving one row per CDR3 protein. The data contain under 500,000 distinct CDR3 sequences, about 44% of them singletons. This receptor was obtained from a human donor in good health (CMV status not recorded). Some clones in this sample may be carry-over from other donors' samples. V is TRBV12-3 or TRBV12-4 and J is TRBJ1-5, with unresolved D. Sequenced material: cultured PBMCs, taken from culture after CMV antigen stimulation. CDR3 nucleotides: TGTGCCAGCAGCCGAGCCGTATCGGGCAATCAGCCCCAGCATTTT. The encoded protein is CASSRAVSGNQPQHF.